Presented here are 6 T cell receptor beta chains from one specimen sequenced in a study of control samples from healthy donors and cancer patients. Produced via immunoSEQ multiplex PCR; TCRdb's table is partial and in-frame only. Of 150,000 or so clones listed, about nine tenths are singletons. Sequencing was carried out using blood. The receptors were sampled from a woman between 45 and 60 years old in good health.

The rearrangement uses TRBV7-8 and TRBJ2-2; 9 bases are a match to TRBD1. Germline-derived CDR1 and CDR2 are SGHVS and FQNEAQ. The CDR3 loop spans 16 amino acids. Unmatched junction bases numbered 5, after V lost 4 bases and J lost 2 bases. CDR3 region: CASSSGQGRNTGELFF. As DNA, the CDR3 is TGTGCCAGCAGCTCGGGACAGGGTCGTAACACCGGGGAGCTGTTTTTT. The complete variable domain, with remaining parts taken from reference TRBV7-8 and TRBJ2-2, reads GAGVSQSPRYKVAKRGQDVALRCDPISGHVSLFWYQQALGQGPEFLTYFQNEAQLDKSGLPSDRFFAERPEGSVSTLKIQRTQQEDSAVYLCASSSGQGRNTGELFFGEGSRLTVL.

This chain joins TRBV7-8 and TRBJ1-5; 8 positions agree with TRBD1. With V trimmed by 1 base and J by 3 bases, 5 bases remained unmatched. Germline V lookup: CDR1 SGHVS, CDR2 FQNEAQ. The CDR3 spans 16 residues. CDR3 residues: CASSLEGTGINQPQHF. The DNA of the CDR3 is TGTGCCAGCAGCTTAGAGGGGACAGGTATCAATCAGCCCCAGCATTTT.

The chain links TRBV3-1 (or the pseudogene TRBV3-2) to TRBJ1-6, with 10 positions matching TRBD1. This CDR3 has 14 amino acids. Per germline, CDR1 LGHDT and CDR2 YNNKEL (reference sequence). V lost 8 bases and J lost 7; bases outside the gene matches: 5. The chain's CDR3 is CASSPGQGNSPLHF. CDR3 coding DNA: TGTGCCAGCTCTCCGGGACAGGGGAATTCACCCCTCCACTTT.

The CDR3 region is CAWSSQGNEQFF. CDR3 DNA: TGTGCCTGGAGTTCTCAGGGTAATGAGCAGTTCTTC. This rearrangement joins TRBV30 to TRBJ2-1; D may be TRBD1 (5 bases). The CDR3 extends over 12 amino acids. Germline lookup yields CDR1 GTSNPN and CDR2 SVGIG (reference sequence). Trimming pared 2 bases from V and 7 bases from J, leaving 9 bases between.

The chain combines TRBV19 with TRBJ2-1, with 13 bases lining up with TRBD2. The CDR3 contains 13 residues. J was trimmed by 10 bases and V by 10 bases; bases with no gene match: 7. Germline CDR1 is LNHDA and CDR2 is SQIVND (reference sequence). The CDR3 is CATRLAGGLEQFF. The CDR3, as DNA: TGTGCCACCCGACTAGCGGGGGGTCTAGAGCAGTTCTTC.

The chain combines TRBV28 with TRBJ1-2; D may be TRBD1 (6 bases). The germline V gene encodes CDR1 MDHEN and CDR2 SYDVKM. The V end was cut by 3 bases, the J end by 8 bases, with 19 bases between. CDR3 length equals 15 residues. The CDR3: CASSLGSTGLGGYTF. The CDR3 DNA is TGTGCCAGCAGTTTGGGATCTACAGGGCTGGGAGGCTACACCTTC.